Here is one T cell receptor beta chain with its context. The CDR3 spans 13 residues. The germline gives CDR1 MNHEY, CDR2 SMNVEV (reference sequence). V was shortened by 4 bases and J by 5 bases, with 11 bases between the two germline ends. TCRdb fed the RT-PCR reads into MiXCR, producing one record per CDR3 protein. The sample records almost 700,000 distinct CDR3 sequences, about 14% being singletons. This TCR was recovered from a female donor in good health, serving as a healthy control. The chain employs TRBV27 and TRBJ2-5, with D perhaps TRBD1 (6 bases). Sequenced: memory CD4+ T cells from blood. In nucleotides, the CDR3 is TGTGCCAGCAGTTCACAGGGCAGTGAGACCCAGTACTTC. Residues: CASSSQGSETQYF.